This TCR beta chain was captured in a study of T cell responses to AZD1222 COVID-19 vaccine. About the research overall: Investigators merged groups given second doses at roughly 4 or roughly 12 weeks.

The V gene's germline CDR1 is DFQATT and CDR2 SNEGSKA (reference sequence). This CDR3 has 11 amino acids. Trimming took 5 bases from V and 0 from J, leaving 4 bases between them. Produced via immunoSEQ multiplex PCR; TCRdb's table is partial and in-frame only. The sample gives more than 95,000 clones, 93% of which show up once; around 5% is in the top ten. Study-wide results and caveats: Sampling that yielded the repertoires occurred only after the peak T cell response. The sample set comprised mostly white British donors with more females, and clonal diversity was possibly underestimated. Unmutated variant regions reportedly attract nearly half of all spike-specific TCRs.

This clone was recorded once. Its antigen is not identified. The sample consisted of peripheral blood, taken on day 0 of AZD1222 vaccination. The receptor was isolated from an adult in good health. This chain joins TRBV20-1 and TRBJ1-1; D not resolved. The CDR3 sequence is CSAPMNTEAFF. In DNA form, the CDR3 reads TGCAGTGCTCCCATGAACACTGAAGCTTTCTTT.